This T cell receptor beta chain was profiled in a study of chemoradiotherapy in HPV16-positive cancers. The length of the CDR3 is 17 residues. In germline, CDR1 is LNHDA, CDR2 SQIVND (reference sequence). The trim removed 5 bases at V and 1 base at J, leaving 9 bases unmatched. Study-wide results and limits: For HPV16-positive patients, expanding HPV-responsive T cells associated with longer recurrence-free survival. HPV-specific T cells were functionally defined from only a couple of HPV16-positive patients.

TCRdb's copy holds only in-frame clones and misses some; the assay was immunoSEQ multiplex PCR. The data contain about 6,600 clones, 90% of them seen just once; the ten biggest clones take up around 1.7%. Regarding this clone: Its antigen is not identified.

Repertoires were sampled repeatedly during chemoradiotherapy. The source of this sequence is a human donor with HPV-associated anogenital cancer. This sequence joins TRBV19 and TRBJ1-5, with 9 nucleotides matching TRBD1. This specimen was blood, taken from a patient who underwent chemoradiotherapy. This CDR3 reads CASSVGPGQGSNQPQHF. In DNA, the CDR3 is TGTGCCAGTAGTGTGGGGCCGGGACAGGGAAGCAATCAGCCCCAGCATTTT.